A selection of T cell receptor beta chains follows, all from one sample in a study of cytomegalovirus exposure and HLA in healthy donors. Generated by immunoSEQ multiplex PCR, the TCRdb table keeps only in-frame clones and is missing some. This table holds about 200,000 clones. The material sequenced was PBMCs. All receptors come from a boy between 10 and 17 years old in good health and CMV-seronegative. CDR3s include the opening cysteine and the closing phenylalanine or tryptophan. The order of the fields is CDR3 length, D gene, V gene, J gene, CDR3 protein, CDR3 DNA. The D gene is left open where the match is weak.

len: 13; d_gene: .; v_gene: TRBV30; j_gene: TRBJ1-5; CDR3aa: CAWSPQSNQPQHF; CDR3nt: TGTGCCTGGAGTCCGCAGAGCAATCAGCCCCAGCATTTT
len: 17; d_gene: TRBD1; v_gene: TRBV13; j_gene: TRBJ1-6; CDR3aa: CASSLSPTRGTRSPLHF; CDR3nt: TGTGCCAGCAGCTTAAGCCCAACCAGGGGGACGAGGTCACCCCTCCACTTT
len: 15; d_gene: .; v_gene: TRBV5-6; j_gene: TRBJ2-1; CDR3aa: CASSLDYSSYNEQFF; CDR3nt: TGTGCCAGCAGCTTGGACTATAGCTCCTACAATGAGCAGTTCTTC
len: 13; d_gene: .; v_gene: TRBV27; j_gene: TRBJ1-5; CDR3aa: CASSFRREKTQHF; CDR3nt: TGTGCCAGCAGTTTCCGGCGGGAGAAGACCCAGCATTTT
len: 14; d_gene: .; v_gene: TRBV28; j_gene: TRBJ1-2; CDR3aa: CASRDAGFDYGYTF; CDR3nt: TGTGCCAGCAGGGACGCAGGGTTCGACTATGGCTACACCTTC
len: 15; d_gene: TRBD1; v_gene: TRBV7-9; j_gene: TRBJ1-3; CDR3aa: CASTNPTGTGNTIYF; CDR3nt: TGTGCCAGCACCAATCCGACAGGGACTGGAAACACCATATATTTT
len: 17; d_gene: TRBD2; v_gene: TRBV4-3; j_gene: TRBJ2-3; CDR3aa: CASSRGLAGGVTDTQYF; CDR3nt: TGCGCCAGCAGCCGAGGACTAGCGGGGGGAGTCACAGATACGCAGTATTTT
len: 12; d_gene: .; v_gene: TRBV30; j_gene: TRBJ1-2; CDR3aa: CVGGGQFYGYTF; CDR3nt: TGTGTGGGAGGGGGTCAATTCTATGGCTACACCTTC
len: 11; d_gene: .; v_gene: TRBV5-6; j_gene: TRBJ1-1; CDR3aa: CASSSVIEAFF; CDR3nt: TGTGCCAGCAGTTCGGTAATTGAAGCTTTCTTT
len: 13; d_gene: .; v_gene: TRBV6-5; j_gene: TRBJ1-5; CDR3aa: CASSFRENQPQHF; CDR3nt: TGTGCCAGCAGTTTTCGAGAGAATCAGCCCCAGCATTTT
len: 14; d_gene: TRBD2; v_gene: TRBV19; j_gene: TRBJ2-7; CDR3aa: CASGTGTSGTPQYF; CDR3nt: TGTGCCAGTGGGACCGGGACTAGCGGAACGCCGCAGTACTTC
len: 15; d_gene: .; v_gene: TRBV5-4; j_gene: TRBJ2-3; CDR3aa: CASSLSAGSTDTQYF; CDR3nt: TGTGCCAGCAGCTTGTCGGCAGGGAGCACAGATACGCAGTATTTT
len: 15; d_gene: .; v_gene: TRBV9; j_gene: TRBJ1-6; CDR3aa: CASSVAGFDNSPLHF; CDR3nt: TGTGCCAGCAGCGTAGCGGGGTTTGATAATTCACCCCTCCACTTT
len: 13; d_gene: .; v_gene: TRBV7-2; j_gene: TRBJ2-7; CDR3aa: CASQKTGGYEQYF; CDR3nt: TGTGCCAGCCAAAAGACAGGAGGCTACGAGCAGTACTTC
len: 16; d_gene: .; v_gene: TRBV9; j_gene: TRBJ1-2; CDR3aa: CASSVAATDTYQGYTF; CDR3nt: TGTGCCAGCAGCGTAGCTGCGACAGACACCTATCAAGGCTACACCTTC
len: 17; d_gene: TRBD1; v_gene: TRBV19; j_gene: TRBJ2-7; CDR3aa: CASSIRDPGQGLYEQYF; CDR3nt: TGTGCCAGTAGTATCCGAGATCCGGGACAGGGACTCTACGAGCAGTACTTC